Sequencing of this TCR beta chain was carried out in a study of siplizumab effects on memory and regulatory T cells. Notes on the study in general: Treg-derived clones made up an average of about 73% of mappable alloreactive CD4+ clones with siplizumab and about 26% in controls. Mapping to unstimulated subsets was achieved for only a minor fraction of alloreactive clones. Naive T cells appeared more varied than memory cells and looked like key alloresponse contributors. Siplizumab cultures yielded proliferating Tregs whose suppressive function was not confirmed.

Germline V gene lookup returns CDR1 MNHNY and CDR2 SVGAGI (reference sequence). This CDR3 region has 15 residues. V was trimmed by 6 bases and J by 1 base, leaving 13 bases between them. As for this clone: Its antigen is unknown.

Only in-frame clones appear in the TCRdb table, and some are missing; sequencing was by immunoSEQ multiplex PCR. The table has around 95,000 clones, more than 85% seen once. The sequence derives from a human donor in good health. The chain employs TRBV6-6 and TRBJ1-3; no clear D gene. The material sequenced was CD4+ T cells sorted from blood. CDR3 in amino acids: CASSFSEASGNTIYF. CDR3 DNA: TGTGCCAGCAGCTTCTCAGAGGCGTCTGGAAACACCATATATTTT.